Listed below are T cell receptor beta chains from one sample, sequenced in a study of cytomegalovirus exposure and HLA in healthy donors. The method was immunoSEQ multiplex PCR; TCRdb's version includes in-frame clones alone and lacks a portion of them. This sample has about 110,000 clones, with over 80% found just once. The sample comprised PBMCs. All receptors derive from a man under 40 in good health and CMV-seropositive. CDR3s include the opening cysteine and the closing phenylalanine or tryptophan. The order of the fields is V gene, J gene, clone size, D gene, CDR3 DNA, CDR3 protein. The D gene is left open where the match is weak. Size tells how often a clone was seen (once, few, many) or the class of an expanded clone, and some rows leave it out.

>TRBV5-6|TRBJ2-7|NA|TRBD1
TGTGCCAGCAGCCGTTCACAGGGGGCTTACGAGCAGTACTTC
CASSRSQGAYEQYF
>TRBV4-1|TRBJ2-7|NA|NA
TGCGCCAGCAGCCTTACAGGGCGGTACGAGCAGTACTTC
CASSLTGRYEQYF
>TRBV7-7|TRBJ1-3|NA|NA
TGTGCCAGCAGCTTAGGTTCAGGGGCTGGAAACACCATATATTTT
CASSLGSGAGNTIYF
>TRBV6-5|TRBJ2-4|NA|NA
TGTGCCAGCAGTCCGGGAGATAGATGGAACAGTCAGTACTTC
CASSPGDRWNSQYF
>TRBV18|TRBJ1-5|NA|NA
TGTGCCAGCTCACCCGAGGGCACCAACAGCAATCAGCCCCAGCATTTT
CASSPEGTNSNQPQHF
>TRBV30|TRBJ1-1|NA|TRBD1
TGTGCCTGGAGTCTAGGACAGGGAACTTTCTTT
CAWSLGQGTFF
>TRBV7-8|TRBJ1-5|NA|NA
TGTGCCAGCAGCTTAGCGCTGGCGGATCGGGGCAATCAGCCCCAGCATTTT
CASSLALADRGNQPQHF
>TRBV7-9|TRBJ2-1|NA|TRBD2
TGTTCCAGCAGTTTTGACCGGGAGGGGCAGTTCTTC
CSSSFDREGQFF
>TRBV19|TRBJ2-7|NA|NA
TGTGCCAGTAACCGGGGGGAGCAGTACTTC
CASNRGEQYF
>TRBV5-1|TRBJ2-7|once|NA
TGCGCCAGCAGCCTTGGAGCCGGGACACAAACCTACGAGCAGTACTTC
CASSLGAGTQTYEQYF
>TRBV30|TRBJ2-7|NA|TRBD1
TGTGCCTGGGGGGGGACAGGGGATCCCTACGAGCAGTACTTC
CAWGGTGDPYEQYF
>TRBV6-9|TRBJ2-7|few|TRBD1
TGTGCCAGCAGTTATGAGGTTGTACTAAAGGGACAGGGAGCTCCTATTAGCTCCTACGAGCAGTACTTC
CASSYEVVLKGQGAPISSYEQYF
>TRBV19|TRBJ2-7|NA|NA
TGTGCCAGTAGTATAATCGACAGCTACGAGCAGTACTTC
CASSIIDSYEQYF
>TRBV28|TRBJ2-1|NA|NA
TGTGCCAGCAGTTTAAGGGGGGGCATGGGATACAATGAGCAGTTCTTC
CASSLRGGMGYNEQFF
>TRBV7-3|TRBJ2-1|NA|NA
TGTGCCAGCAGCCAGAGCCGGGACTTTAAGTTCTTC
CASSQSRDFKFF
>TRBV25-1|TRBJ2-7|NA|NA
TGTGCCAGCAGTGGGACAATAACCTACGAGCAGTACTTC
CASSGTITYEQYF
>TRBV4-1|TRBJ2-1|NA|TRBD2
TGCGCCAGCAGCCAACCAGCGGGGGGGGTGGGAATCTACAATGAGCAGTTCTTC
CASSQPAGGVGIYNEQFF
>TRBV19|TRBJ1-2|NA|TRBD1
TGTGCCAGTAGTTTGAACCGGGACAGGACTATCTATGGCTACACCTTC
CASSLNRDRTIYGYTF
>TRBV9|TRBJ2-3|NA|TRBD2
TGTGCCAGCAGCCGGGGACTAGCGGGGGGCACAGATACGCAGTATTTT
CASSRGLAGGTDTQYF
>TRBV15|TRBJ1-2|NA|NA
TGTGCCACCAGCAGAGTAGGACAGACAGTAGGCTACACCTTC
CATSRVGQTVGYTF
>TRBV7-9|TRBJ2-7|few|NA
TGTTCCAGCAGCTTAGACTTGGTCTCCAAGCAGTACTTC
CSSSLDLVSKQYF
>TRBV6-5|TRBJ1-2|NA|NA
TGTGCCAGCAGTGAAAACACCAACTATGGCTACACCTTC
CASSENTNYGYTF
>TRBV19|TRBJ1-3|NA|TRBD1
TGTGCCAGTAGGCACAGGGGATTGGGGTCTGGAAACACCATATATTTT
CASRHRGLGSGNTIYF
>TRBV7-9|TRBJ1-2|NA|NA
TGTGCCAGCAGCTACGAAGAACGGTACGGCTACACCTTC
CASSYEERYGYTF
>TRBV28|TRBJ2-7|NA|NA
TGTGCCAGCAGCCTCAGGCGTGGTTCCCCCGAACAGCAGGACTCCTACGAGCAGTACTTC
CASSLRRGSPEQQDSYEQYF
>TRBV9|TRBJ1-2|NA|NA
TGTGCCAGCAGCGGCAGGGCGGTGAATGGCTACACCTTC
CASSGRAVNGYTF
>TRBV5-4|TRBJ1-2|NA|NA
TGTGCCAGCAGCTTAACCCAGGTCTATGGCTACACCTTC
CASSLTQVYGYTF
>TRBV18|TRBJ2-7|once|NA
TGTGCCAGCTCACCACCAAGGGGCGATAGAAAATACGAGCAGTACTTC
CASSPPRGDRKYEQYF
>TRBV7-8|TRBJ2-7|NA|NA
TGTGCCAGCAGCTCTAGACAGCGAGCCTACGAGCAGTACTTC
CASSSRQRAYEQYF
>TRBV11-2|TRBJ1-5|NA|NA
TGTGCCAGCACCATCGGGCAGGGTGGGAATCAGCCCCAGCATTTT
CASTIGQGGNQPQHF
>TRBV19|TRBJ1-2|NA|NA
TGTGCCAGTAGTATAGTGGGGCACAACTATGGCTACACCTTC
CASSIVGHNYGYTF